This T cell receptor (beta chain) was captured in a study of blood T cell repertoires in COVID-19. Study background: COVID-19 samples from acute and convalescent phases originated in the United States, Italy and Spain.

The authors' processing: Amplification with reference gene primers provided the estimates of nucleated cell counts. Repertoires were generated with immunoSEQ multiplex PCR, while TCRdb's copy carries only in-frame clones and drops some. The DNA gave D and trimming, while V, J and clone size come from that table. The sample yields 200,000 to 250,000 clones, approximately 84% seen once. The CDR3 contains 15 residues. In germline, CDR1 is ENHRY, CDR2 SYGVKD. With 2 bases clipped from V and 5 bases from J, the junction kept 6 bases outside the gene matches. The receptor's source is a woman aged 50 to 65 with active or convalescent COVID-19. The sequencing input was peripheral blood. J is TRBJ2-1 and V is TRBV10-3; TRBD1 agrees at 7 bases. As DNA, the CDR3 is TGTGCCATCAGTGAGGGGGGACAGAGAAACAATGAGCAGTTCTTC. It encodes CAISEGGQRNNEQFF.